A selection of T cell receptor beta chains follows, all from one sample in a study of metastatic and nonmetastatic thyroid tumors. TCRdb reprocessed the PCR reads using MiXCR. The profile shows about 15,000 clones, about 31% of them singletons. The sample was tumor tissue. The origin of the receptors is a male donor with papillary thyroid cancer or a benign thyroid nodule (not recorded which). Some clones in this sample may be carry-over from other donors' samples. Each CDR3 is given with its conserved first and last residue. The order of the fields is V gene, J gene, CDR3 protein.

V gene: TRBV7-6
J gene: TRBJ2-3
CDR3 protein: CASSLLAGSSSTDTLYF

V gene: TRBV20-1
J gene: TRBJ2-7
CDR3 protein: CSAREWAGGSYEQYF

V gene: TRBV20-1
J gene: TRBJ1-3
CDR3 protein: CSDRDPNRGRTTIYF

V gene: TRBV20-1
J gene: TRBJ1-5
CDR3 protein: CSASSPTIYSNQPQHF

V gene: TRBV28
J gene: TRBJ1-6
CDR3 protein: CASTYDRGWNSPLHF

V gene: TRBV27
J gene: TRBJ2-5
CDR3 protein: CASSQWTGGFQETQYF

V gene: TRBV5-1
J gene: TRBJ2-7
CDR3 protein: CSSSLGQTRGDQYF

V gene: TRBV11-1
J gene: TRBJ1-6
CDR3 protein: CASSVFGGDNSPLHF

V gene: TRBV11-3
J gene: TRBJ2-3
CDR3 protein: CAKHRTSGYTDTQYF

V gene: TRBV6-1
J gene: TRBJ2-2
CDR3 protein: CASRGQGAGELFF

V gene: TRBV12-3/TRBV12-4
J gene: TRBJ2-2
CDR3 protein: CASRFRTSLNTGELFF

V gene: TRBV12-3/TRBV12-4
J gene: TRBJ2-7
CDR3 protein: CASSRDSGEQYF

V gene: TRBV3-1
J gene: TRBJ2-7
CDR3 protein: CASSQDSTGGEQYF

V gene: TRBV5-1
J gene: TRBJ2-3
CDR3 protein: CASSLRYPDSTDTQYF

V gene: TRBV10-1
J gene: TRBJ1-5
CDR3 protein: CARVNPGGSNQPQHF

V gene: TRBV15
J gene: TRBJ2-5
CDR3 protein: CATSRYGLAGEETQYF

V gene: TRBV5-1
J gene: TRBJ1-3
CDR3 protein: CASSSDSRNTIYF

V gene: TRBV6-6
J gene: TRBJ2-3
CDR3 protein: CASRPDLGLAGEPDTQYF

V gene: TRBV5-8
J gene: TRBJ1-1
CDR3 protein: CASSLERNLNTEAFF

V gene: TRBV7-9
J gene: TRBJ1-1
CDR3 protein: CASSRQPEAFF

V gene: TRBV12-3/TRBV12-4
J gene: TRBJ1-2
CDR3 protein: CASSPNYGYTF

V gene: TRBV20-1
J gene: TRBJ2-5
CDR3 protein: CSARVGGAQETQYF

V gene: TRBV27
J gene: TRBJ1-1
CDR3 protein: CAIDRGGTEAFF

V gene: TRBV18
J gene: TRBJ1-6
CDR3 protein: CASSPYNSPLHF

V gene: TRBV29-1
J gene: TRBJ2-5
CDR3 protein: CSVVRGNQETQYF